Below, 20 T cell receptor beta chains from the same sample are listed, as sequenced in a study of CD8 T cells in ankylosing spondylitis. Findings of the study overall: One TCR beta motif, made up of roughly 8 highly homologous variants, appeared characteristic of ankylosing spondylitis blood.

The antigens of these receptors remain unknown. TCRdb analysed the 5' RACE reads with MiXCR anew, one entry per CDR3 protein. The data hold about 500,000 distinct CDR3 sequences, with about 5.2% observed a single time. Sequenced material: blood, either unsorted or a sorted T cell fraction (not recorded which). Every receptor here comes from a male donor with ankylosing spondylitis.

The rearrangement uses TRBV12-3 or TRBV12-4 and TRBJ2-3; 8 positions agree with TRBD2. The CDR3 is 14 amino acids. The V gene end was trimmed by 3 bases and the J gene end by 5 bases; junction bases not matched to a gene: 4. CDR3 DNA sequence: TGTGCCAGCAGTTTCGGGCTAGCGGGAGATACGCAGTATTTT. Encoded protein: CASSFGLAGDTQYF.

The sample holds many counts of this clonotype. This chain joins TRBV6-2 or TRBV6-3 and TRBJ2-1, with D unresolved. Germline V gene data show CDR1 as MNHEY and CDR2 as SVGEGT. The CDR3 has 15 amino acids. Trimming pared 0 bases from V and 3 bases from J, leaving 9 bases between. The CDR3 region is CASSYSFNVYNEQFF. The CDR3 DNA follows: TGTGCCAGCAGTTACTCATTCAATGTCTACAATGAGCAGTTCTTC.

This clonotype was recorded many times. V gene TRBV7-2 combines with J gene TRBJ2-5; D might be TRBD1 (6 bases). V was shortened by 3 bases and J by 1 base, with 9 bases between the two germline ends. The CDR3 has 14 amino acids. Germline V lookup: CDR1 SGHTA, CDR2 FQGNSA. Written as DNA, the CDR3 is TGTGCCAGCAGCTTTCAGGGGTTCCAAGAGACCCAGTACTTC. This translates into CASSFQGFQETQYF.

The table lists this clonotype with a few counts. The chain carries TRBV20-1 and TRBJ1-6, with 9 bases lining up with TRBD1. Trimming took 5 bases from V and 7 from J; bases not matched to a gene: 9. Germline lookup yields CDR1 DFQATT and CDR2 SNEGSKA (reference sequence). The CDR3 runs to 15 residues. CDR3: CSAWRAGQGNSPLHF. Here the CDR3 DNA reads TGCAGTGCTTGGCGAGCGGGACAGGGCAATTCACCCCTCCACTTT.

This clonotype was counted ten times or more. This CDR3 reads CASSQGQSYEQYF. In nucleotides, the CDR3 is TGTGCCAGCAGCCAGGGACAGTCCTACGAGCAGTACTTC. V usage is TRBV7-2 and J usage is TRBJ2-7; 7 positions agree with TRBD1. Trimming at V came to 5 bases and at J to 1 base, leaving 2 bases not matched to a gene. This CDR3 is 13 amino acids long. Per germline, CDR1 SGHTA and CDR2 FQGNSA.

This clonotype was seen at least ten times. This chain connects TRBV12-3 or TRBV12-4 to TRBJ1-2; 10 bases agree with TRBD1. CDR3 length: 13 residues. V lost 5 bases to trimming and J lost 8 bases; unmatched junction nucleotides: 5. In DNA form, the CDR3 reads TGTGCCAGCAGTCCCGGGACAGGGGTCGGCTACACCTTC. Its translation: CASSPGTGVGYTF.

The table lists this clonotype with many counts. The gene calls are TRBV10-3 and TRBJ2-7, with 9 bases that match TRBD1. The CDR3 spans 15 residues. Trimming removed 0 bases from V and 2 bases from J; junction bases left unmatched: 2. Germline CDR1 is ENHRY and CDR2 is SYGVKD. The CDR3 DNA is TGTGCCATCAGTGAGTCGAGGACAGGGGCCTACGAGCAGTACTTC. Translated, it gives CAISESRTGAYEQYF.

This clonotype was observed many times. The chain recombines TRBV4-2 with TRBJ2-5, with D possibly called TRBD1 or TRBD2 (5 bases each). The germline V gene encodes CDR1 LGHNA and CDR2 YNFKEQ. The V end was cut by 0 bases, the J end by 2 bases, with 16 bases between. The CDR3 covers 17 residues. CDR3 sequence: CASSQDGGGVGQETQYF. The CDR3, as DNA: TGTGCCAGCAGCCAAGACGGTGGGGGAGTGGGGCAAGAGACCCAGTACTTC.

This clonotype was counted many times. The chain recombines TRBV28 with TRBJ2-1, with 8 positions matching TRBD2. Per germline, CDR1 MDHEN and CDR2 SYDVKM. This CDR3 is built from 14 residues. Losses at the gene ends were 8 bases for V and 3 bases for J; bases not matched to a gene: 6. CDR3 sequence reads: CASSGGGFYNEQFF. CDR3 nucleotides: TGTGCCAGCTCGGGCGGGGGGTTCTACAATGAGCAGTTCTTC.

This clonotype has just a few counts. The genes are TRBV28 and TRBJ1-5, with D possibly TRBD1 on 5 matching bases. V was clipped by 6 bases and J by 0 bases, with 9 bases between them. There are 14 residues in the CDR3. Per the germline V gene, CDR1 is MDHEN and CDR2 is SYDVKM. CDR3 protein: CASRGVYSNQPQHF. CDR3 coding DNA: TGTGCCAGCAGGGGGGTTTATAGCAATCAGCCCCAGCATTTT.

The rearrangement joins TRBV7-2 to TRBJ1-1; tentative D call: TRBD1 (6 bases). This CDR3 is built from 15 residues. Trimming pared 5 bases from V and 1 base from J, leaving 14 bases between. Germline V gene lookup returns CDR1 SGHTA and CDR2 FQGNSA. The CDR3 DNA reads as TGTGCCAGCAGCCATACCTGGACAGCGAACACTGAAGCTTTCTTT. Amino acid sequence: CASSHTWTANTEAFF.

This clonotype was picked up many times. The chain uses TRBV20-1 and TRBJ1-1, with 8 positions matching TRBD1. V lost 4 bases, J lost 6 bases, and 4 bases stayed unmatched. CDR1 is DFQATT, CDR2 SNEGSKA, per germline (reference sequence). The CDR3 extends over 12 amino acids. CDR3 region: CSATQGAPEAFF. Written as DNA, the CDR3 is TGCAGTGCTACCCAGGGGGCGCCTGAAGCTTTCTTT.

At least ten counts were recorded for this clonotype. The chain combines TRBV15 with TRBJ2-1; D perhaps matches TRBD1 (6 bases). Trimming cost V 0 bases and J 0 bases, with 12 bases left between them. Looked up from germline, CDR1 is LNHNV and CDR2 is YYDKDF (reference sequence). The CDR3 runs 17 residues. CDR3 protein: CATSRDRGIFSYNEQFF. The CDR3 DNA follows: TGTGCCACCAGCAGAGATAGGGGGATATTCTCCTACAATGAGCAGTTCTTC.

This clonotype was seen ten or more times. This sequence joins TRBV6-1 and TRBJ1-3, with 7 positions matching TRBD1. Germline V lookup: CDR1 MNHNS, CDR2 SASEGT. The ends lost 5 bases at V and 4 bases at J; junction bases unmatched: 8. This CDR3 has 15 amino acids. The CDR3 nucleotides are TGTGCCAGCAGTCGGACCGGGACAGCAGGAAACACCATATATTTT. Encoded protein: CASSRTGTAGNTIYF.

This clonotype was seen many times. The chain combines TRBV7-2 with TRBJ2-1; D not resolved. With 1 base removed from V and 2 bases from J, the gap between germline ends came to 9 bases. Germline V CDR1 and CDR2: SGHTA, FQGNSA. The CDR3 is made up of 15 amino acids. CDR3 DNA: TGTGCCAGCAGCTTAGTCCCCGGGCCCTACAATGAGCAGTTCTTC. Translating gives CASSLVPGPYNEQFF.

The CDR3, as DNA: TGTGCCAGCACCCTTGGGACGGCTTACAATGAGCAGTTCTTC. This encodes CASTLGTAYNEQFF. V gene TRBV6-2 or TRBV6-3 combines with J gene TRBJ2-1; D possibly uses TRBD1 or TRBD2 (5 bases each). Germline V gene data show CDR1 as MNHEY and CDR2 as SVGEGT. Trimming removed 7 bases at V and 4 bases at J, with 14 bases between. The CDR3 is 14 amino acids.

This clonotype occurred many times. This chain links TRBV12-3 or TRBV12-4 with TRBJ2-3; D possibly corresponds to TRBD1 (7 bases). V gave up 5 bases and J gave up 2 bases, with 14 bases separating them. The CDR3 has 15 amino acids. The CDR3 region is CASSPGGQYTDTQYF. The CDR3 DNA follows: TGTGCCAGCAGTCCCGGGGGACAGTACACAGATACGCAGTATTTT.

This clonotype was seen many times. The chain is built from TRBV29-1 and TRBJ2-1; D unresolved. CDR1 is SQVTM, CDR2 ANQGSEA, per germline. The CDR3 loop spans 13 amino acids. V lost 7 bases and J 0 bases, leaving 10 bases between the germline ends. The CDR3 DNA reads TGCAGCGCCATAATTAGCTCCTACAATGAGCAGTTCTTC. This encodes CSAIISSYNEQFF.

This clonotype was detected many times. As DNA, the CDR3 is TGTGCCAGCAGCTTAGTTAGGTGGGCCGGGACAGGGGGCAATGAGCAGTTCTTC. Translating gives CASSLVRWAGTGGNEQFF. The rearrangement joins TRBV11-2 to TRBJ2-1; TRBD1 aligns across 11 bases. From germline, CDR1 is SGHAT and CDR2 FQNNGV. This CDR3 region has 18 residues. The trim removed 1 base at V and 6 bases at J, leaving 11 bases unmatched.

This clonotype came up many times. The chain has TRBV2 and TRBJ1-6; 10 bases are shared with TRBD1. This CDR3 region has 15 residues. In germline, CDR1 is SNHLY, CDR2 FYNNEI. After removal of 5 bases from V and 8 bases from J, the junction contained 6 bases not matched to a gene. The CDR3 DNA is TGTGCCAGCAGTACCCGGGACAGGGGAGATTCACCCCTCCACTTT. It is translated as CASSTRDRGDSPLHF. The whole variable domain, remainder taken from reference TRBV2 and TRBJ1-6, is EPEVTQTPSHQVTQMGQEVILRCVPISNHLYFYWYRQILGQKVEFLVSFYNNEISEKSEIFDDQFSVERPDGSNFTLKIRSTKLEDSAMYFCASSTRDRGDSPLHFGNGTRLTVT.